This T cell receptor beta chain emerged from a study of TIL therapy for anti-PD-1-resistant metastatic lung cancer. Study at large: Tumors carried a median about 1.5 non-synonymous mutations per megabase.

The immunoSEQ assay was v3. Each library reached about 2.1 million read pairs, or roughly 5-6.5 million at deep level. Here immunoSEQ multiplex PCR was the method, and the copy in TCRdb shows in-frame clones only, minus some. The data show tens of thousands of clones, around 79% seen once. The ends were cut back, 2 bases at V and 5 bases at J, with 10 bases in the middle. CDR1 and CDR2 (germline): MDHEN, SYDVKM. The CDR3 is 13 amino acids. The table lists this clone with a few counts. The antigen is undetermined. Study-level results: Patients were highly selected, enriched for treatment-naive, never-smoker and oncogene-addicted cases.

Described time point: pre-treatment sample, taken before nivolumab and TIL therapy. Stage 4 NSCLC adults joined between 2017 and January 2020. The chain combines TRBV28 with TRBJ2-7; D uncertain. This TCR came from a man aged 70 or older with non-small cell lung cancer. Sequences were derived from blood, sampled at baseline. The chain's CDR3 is CASSLTSLDEQYF. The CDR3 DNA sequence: TGTGCCAGCAGTTTAACGTCCCTGGACGAGCAGTACTTC.